This TCR beta chain was captured in a study of T cells expressing NK-cell markers. Whole-study results and caveats: A few donors likewise had their CD3+CD56-NKG2C+ fraction led by these clonotypes.

Libraries used 5'RACE template switching adding universal primer site and UMIs. From its re-call of the 5' RACE reads, TCRdb lists each CDR3 protein once, without DNA. The sample table includes about 260,000 distinct CDR3 sequences. The CDR3 totals 15 residues. Germline CDR1 is LNHNV and CDR2 is YYDKDF (reference sequence). Concerning this clonotype: Its antigen is unknown.

Material for sequencing was blood T cells: a sorted CD56 or NKG2C T cell subset, CD4+ or CD8+ T cells, or bulk PBMC T cells (not recorded which). The chain links TRBV15 to TRBJ1-2; TCRdb's D gene call, TRBD1, goes unchecked for lack of DNA. The TCR originated in a woman aged 18 to 75 in good health. CDR3 region: CATSRDPGVTGGYTF.